This entry concerns a single TCR beta chain. What it binds is unknown. This entry is derived from a study of vaccination effects on CD4 cells after COVID-19. Whole-study findings and limits: The study enrolled few convalescent patients and sampled no early post-infection timepoints.

Scientists isolated CD4+ T cells after a roughly nine-day culture period ended. Profiling relied on immunoSEQ multiplex PCR, and the TCRdb table lists in-frame clones only, not all of them. The top ten hold 5% to 6.5% of the sample, which has roughly 48,000 clones, about 67% seen once. Germline loops: CDR1 SQVTM, CDR2 ANQGSEA. The CDR3 contains 10 residues. The germline V and J ends were trimmed by 4 bases and 3 bases, with 3 bases remaining between them. Specimen: CD4+ T cells from PBMCs cultured without peptide, collected before COVID-19 vaccination. This clonotype originated in a human donor who received a COVID-19 vaccine. The V call is TRBV29-1, the J call TRBJ1-1; D uncertain. CDR3 sequence reads: CSVGYTEAFF. The CDR3 nucleotides are TGCAGCGTTGGGTACACTGAAGCTTTCTTT. The full variable domain, with the rest looked up from reference TRBV29-1 and TRBJ1-1, is SAVISQKPSRDICQRGTSLTIQCQVDSQVTMMFWYRQQPGQSLTLIATANQGSEATYESGFVIDKFPISRPNLTFSTLTVSNMSPEDSSIYLCSVGYTEAFFGQGTRLTVV.